This entry lists 15 T cell receptor beta chains sequenced from one sample in a study of shared T cell receptors in the human thymus. Clones were sequenced by immunoSEQ multiplex PCR, and TCRdb holds only the in-frame ones, with some missing. The table records about 660,000 clones, around 89% of them present only once. These data are also associated with another study on human thymus T cells.

What was sequenced was thymocytes. The receptors stem from a boy under two years old with a congenital heart defect.

This clone came up a few times. This chain uses TRBV28 with TRBJ2-1; TRBD2 aligns across 14 bases. Germline V gene lookup returns CDR1 MDHEN and CDR2 SYDVKM. Losses at the gene ends were 0 bases for V and 8 bases for J; bases not matched to a gene: 12. The CDR3 has 19 residues. The CDR3 loop reads CASSLCQERTSGRLDEQFF. CDR3 nucleotides: TGTGCCAGCAGTTTATGCCAGGAAAGGACTAGCGGGAGGCTGGATGAGCAGTTCTTC.

The CDR3 DNA is TGTGCCAGCAGCGCGGGCCGGGACTACAATGAGCAGTTCTTC. Translating gives CASSAGRDYNEQFF. The chain has TRBV7-2 and TRBJ2-1, with D maybe TRBD2 (5 bases). The length of the CDR3 is 14 residues. Trimming removed 5 bases at V and 3 bases at J, with 11 bases between. Germline CDR1 and CDR2: SGHTA and FQGNSA.

This clone came up once. The V and J genes are TRBV10-3 and TRBJ1-1, with 9 bases that match TRBD1. CDR1 and CDR2 from the germline V gene are ENHRY and SYGVKD. V lost 6 bases to trimming and J lost 0 bases; unmatched junction nucleotides: 8. This CDR3 is built from 16 residues. The CDR3 bases are TGTGCCATCAGACAGGGGGCATACTACATGAACACTGAAGCTTTCTTT. This gives the protein CAIRQGAYYMNTEAFF.

The chain recombines TRBV11-1 with TRBJ2-7, with a possible D match to TRBD1 (6 bases). This CDR3 contains 15 residues. V was pared by 0 bases and J by 0 bases, with 9 bases between. Germline V CDR1 and CDR2: SGHAT, FQDESV (reference sequence). The CDR3 spells CASSLAGGLSYEQYF. Here the CDR3 DNA reads TGTGCCAGCAGCTTAGCTGGGGGCCTCTCCTACGAGCAGTACTTC.

The CDR3 loop reads CASSLSTSGRSSSYNEQFF. The CDR3 DNA follows: TGCGCCAGCAGCCTCTCGACTAGCGGGAGGTCCTCCTCCTACAATGAGCAGTTCTTC. The chain combines TRBV4-1 with TRBJ2-1; TRBD2 aligns across 13 bases. CDR1 and CDR2 from the germline V gene are MGHRA and YSYEKL. The CDR3 contains 19 residues. J lost 0 bases, V lost 4 bases, and 9 bases had no gene match.

V gene TRBV7-2 combines with J gene TRBJ1-1; 8 positions agree with TRBD1. The CDR3 totals 17 residues. The ends lost 4 bases at V and 4 bases at J; junction bases unmatched: 14. From germline, CDR1 is SGHTA and CDR2 FQGNSA. The CDR3 reads CASSSTTGQGAGTEAFF. The DNA of the CDR3 is TGTGCCAGCAGCTCCACCACTGGACAGGGCGCGGGCACTGAAGCTTTCTTT.

J is TRBJ2-3 and V is TRBV7-9; 10 bases fit TRBD2. The CDR3 has 16 amino acids. CDR1 and CDR2 from the germline V gene are SEHNR and FQNEAQ (reference sequence). V was clipped by 4 bases and J by 4 bases; unmatched bases: 8. For the CDR3, the DNA is TGTGCCAGCAGCTGGCTAGCGGGAGCTGAGGCAGATACGCAGTATTTT. Protein product: CASSWLAGAEADTQYF.

The chain carries TRBV4-2 and TRBJ2-2; TRBD1 matches 7 bases. The V gene end was trimmed by 2 bases and the J gene end by 2 bases; junction bases not matched to a gene: 8. This CDR3 has 17 amino acids. CDR1 and CDR2 (germline): LGHNA, YNFKEQ. In DNA form, the CDR3 reads TGTGCCAGCAGCCAACTTGACAGGGTAGTAAACACCGGGGAGCTGTTTTTT. As protein: CASSQLDRVVNTGELFF.

CDR3 DNA: TGCGCCAGCAGTCAACCCGGGCCCGACAGGTTGGGCTATGGCTACACCTTC. This sequence encodes CASSQPGPDRLGYGYTF. The chain employs TRBV23-1 and TRBJ1-2; a possible D gene is TRBD1 (6 bases). TRBV23-1 is an ORF, and what it does is uncertain. The CDR3 spans 17 residues. V lost 2 bases, J lost 4 bases, and 20 bases lay in between.

V usage is TRBV11-3 and J usage is TRBJ1-4, with D possibly TRBD1 on 6 matching bases. This CDR3 contains 16 residues. Trimming removed 5 bases from V and 5 bases from J, with 18 bases in between. CDR1 SGHNT and CDR2 YENEEA come from the germline V gene. CDR3 sequence: CASSDRSGMINEKLFF. CDR3 bases: TGTGCCAGCAGCGACAGGTCGGGGATGATCAATGAAAAACTGTTTTTT.

The chain recombines TRBV2 with TRBJ1-4; TRBD1 matches at 7 bases. The V gene end was trimmed by 6 bases and the J gene end by 10 bases; junction bases not matched to a gene: 8. CDR1 is SNHLY, CDR2 FYNNEI, per germline. CDR3 length: 13 amino acids. The CDR3 nucleotides are TGTGCCAGCAGGAGGGCCCCAGGGGGAAAACTGTTTTTT. This gives the protein CASRRAPGGKLFF.

The V call is TRBV6-5, the J call TRBJ2-1; tentatively, D is TRBD2 (6 bases). Looked up from germline, CDR1 is MNHEY and CDR2 is SVGAGI. The CDR3 extends over 15 amino acids. Trimming removed 4 bases at V and 5 bases at J, with 15 bases between. CDR3: CASSSQRVGDNEQFF. CDR3 bases: TGTGCCAGCAGTTCCCAGCGGGTGGGTGACAATGAGCAGTTCTTC.

This rearrangement joins TRBV9 to TRBJ2-3; D not resolved. From germline, CDR1 is SGDLS and CDR2 YYNGEE. Trimming removed 4 bases from V and 3 bases from J, with 24 bases in between. The CDR3 runs to 18 residues. The CDR3 reads CASSTPVANPPRTDTQYF. CDR3 in DNA: TGTGCCAGCAGCACCCCCGTGGCCAACCCACCGAGGACAGATACGCAGTATTTT.

This sequence joins TRBV18 and TRBJ2-7; 9 bases are a match to TRBD1. Germline-derived CDR1 and CDR2 are KGHSH and LQKENI. There are 14 residues in the CDR3. J lost 7 bases, V lost 3 bases, and 7 bases had no gene match. The DNA of the CDR3 is TGTGCCAGCTCACCGGGACAGGGCGGGGGTGAGCAGTACTTC. Its protein product is CASSPGQGGGEQYF.

The chain links TRBV10-1 to TRBJ1-1; TRBD1 agrees at 8 bases. The CDR3 contains 14 residues. Trimming removed 5 bases from V and 0 bases from J; junction bases left unmatched: 2. Germline loops: CDR1 WNHNN, CDR2 SYGVQD (reference sequence). The CDR3 bases are TGCGCCAGCAGTCCGGGACAGGTGAACACTGAAGCTTTCTTT. Translating gives CASSPGQVNTEAFF.